This T cell receptor beta chain was captured in a study of T-cell reconstitution after alpha-beta-depleted transplantation in children. Study results and caveats: By one year post-transplant, T-cell counts and diversity largely arose from T cells that were newly produced. Several hundred expanded graft clones reportedly gave rise to the alpha-beta T cells present about two months after transplant. Some patients' high day-60 TCRbeta diversity was traced to surviving recipient T cells and thymic progenitors.

The germline gives CDR1 SGHTA, CDR2 FQGNSA. The junction had 9 bases not matched to a gene; V was cut back by 6 bases and J by 7 bases. CDR3 length equals 14 residues. This sample's TCRbeta library carried unique molecular identifier barcodes. TCRdb ran MiXCR on the PCR reads and lists one entry per CDR3 protein. This sample yields a few hundred thousand distinct CDR3 sequences, of which around 7.1% are seen a single time; over 7.5% belongs to the top ten. In regard to this clonotype: Its antigen is still unknown.

The sequencing here drew on peripheral blood, taken 360 days after TCRalphabeta/CD19-depleted stem cell transplant. The rearrangement uses TRBV7-2 and TRBJ1-5; 7 positions match TRBD1. The sequence derives from a female patient aged 2-10 years who had a stem cell transplant for Fanconi anemia, so the T cells may come from the graft donor. CDR3 loop: CASSTDRVNQPQHF. In DNA form, the CDR3 reads TGTGCCAGCAGTACCGACAGGGTAAACCAGCCCCAGCATTTT.